Listed here are 7 T cell receptor beta chains from one sample, sequenced in a study of blood T cell repertoires in COVID-19. Only in-frame clones appear in the TCRdb table, and some are missing; sequencing was by immunoSEQ multiplex PCR. This table has roughly 140,000 clones, more than 75% appearing once. The specimen sequenced was peripheral blood. The receptors were gathered from a man aged 65 to 85 with acute or convalescent COVID-19.

This chain connects TRBV9 to TRBJ2-5; 11 nucleotides match TRBD2. Germline V gene data show CDR1 as SGDLS and CDR2 as YYNGEE. J was trimmed by 3 bases and V by 7 bases; bases with no gene match: 8. The CDR3 sequence is 15 residues long. CDR3 amino acids: CASYVSGLAEETQYF. CDR3 in DNA: TGTGCCAGCTACGTTTCGGGACTAGCGGAAGAGACCCAGTACTTC. Complete variable domain (other parts from reference TRBV9 and TRBJ2-5): DSGVTQTPKHLITATGQRVTLRCSPRSGDLSVYWYQQSLDQGLQFLIQYYNGEERAKGNILERFSAQQFPDLHSELNLSSLELGDSALYFCASYVSGLAEETQYFGPGTRLLVL.

J is TRBJ2-7 and V is TRBV6-5, with D possibly TRBD1 on 6 matching bases. CDR3 length: 15 residues. The germline CDR1 and CDR2 sequences are MNHEY and SVGAGI. V gave up 0 bases and J gave up 3 bases, with 12 bases separating them. The CDR3: CASSYSGRGDYEQYF. Written as DNA, the CDR3 is TGTGCCAGCAGTTACTCAGGCAGGGGCGACTACGAGCAGTACTTC.

A single count supports this clone. The chain carries TRBV5-1 and TRBJ2-3, with TRBD2 matching 7 bases. This CDR3 region has 16 residues. V shed 4 bases and J 1 base; nucleotides not matched to a gene: 9. Germline-derived CDR1 and CDR2 are SGHRS and YFSETQ. The CDR3 spells CASSPGGGAGTDTQYF. The DNA of the CDR3 is TGCGCCAGCAGCCCGGGAGGTGGGGCGGGCACAGATACGCAGTATTTT. Using reference TRBV5-1 and TRBJ2-3 for the parts outside the CDR3, the full variable domain is KAGVTQTPRYLIKTRGQQVTLSCSPISGHRSVSWYQQTPGQGLQFLFEYFSETQRNKGNFPGRFSGRQFSNSRSEMNVSTLELGDSALYLCASSPGGGAGTDTQYFGPGTRLTVL.

The chain has TRBV29-1 and TRBJ2-1; D not certain. This CDR3 contains 11 residues. Germline lookup yields CDR1 SQVTM and CDR2 ANQGSEA. Trimming pared 4 bases from V and 7 bases from J, leaving 8 bases between. CDR3 residues: CSVGLGNEQFF. DNA for the CDR3: TGCAGCGTTGGGCTAGGTAATGAGCAGTTCTTC.

J is TRBJ1-1 and V is TRBV28; D remains ambiguous. CDR1 is MDHEN and CDR2 is SYDVKM in the germline V gene. The CDR3 loop spans 12 amino acids. Trimming removed 7 bases from V and 10 bases from J, with 16 bases in between. The CDR3 DNA is TGTGCCAGCAAGGGAGGGTCCAAAGGAGCTTTCTTT. Protein sequence: CASKGGSKGAFF.

This chain joins TRBV30 and TRBJ2-5; D might be TRBD2 (5 bases). Germline-derived CDR1 and CDR2 are GTSNPN and SVGIG (reference sequence). The CDR3 covers 16 residues. The ends were cut back, 0 bases at V and 0 bases at J, with 14 bases in the middle. This CDR3 is CAWSVGGQTYQETQYF. The CDR3 DNA sequence: TGTGCCTGGAGTGTAGGAGGTCAAACGTACCAAGAGACCCAGTACTTC.

This rearrangement joins TRBV4-1 to TRBJ1-3, with D perhaps TRBD1 (6 bases). The germline CDR1 and CDR2 sequences are MGHRA and YSYEKL. Trimming left V 3 bases short and J 1 base short, with 16 bases between. The CDR3 has 17 amino acids. The CDR3 nucleotides are TGCGCCAGCAGCCAGGGGCCGACAGGCGGGTCTGGAAACACCATATATTTT. Amino acid sequence: CASSQGPTGGSGNTIYF.